The clone carrying this TCR beta chain was seen more than once but under ten times. Its antigen is as yet unknown. This record comes from a study of T-cell reconstitution after alpha-beta-depleted transplantation in children. Whole-study findings and limits: Some patients showed high day-60 TCRbeta diversity, which derived from surviving recipient T cells and thymic progenitors. Reportedly, only several hundred clones from non-depleted graft cells drove alpha-beta T-cell counts at about two months.

V dropped 2 bases and J dropped 0 bases, with 7 bases sitting between them. The length of the CDR3 is 14 residues. The germline gives CDR1 SGHAT, CDR2 FQNNGV. Using unique molecular identifiers, the investigators prepared the TCRbeta library. Via MiXCR, TCRdb re-called the PCR reads, giving one row per CDR3 protein. The table shows 900,000 or so distinct CDR3 sequences, with approximately 15% occurring only once. Specimen: PBMCs, mostly from graft donor cells, collected 360 days after TCRalphabeta/CD19-depleted stem cell transplant. The sequence derives from a male patient younger than 18 who had a stem cell transplant for acute lymphoblastic leukemia, so the T cells may come from the graft donor. V usage is TRBV11-2 and J usage is TRBJ1-2; no definite D call. The CDR3 is CASSLWGANYGYTF. CDR3 nucleotides: TGTGCCAGCAGCTTATGGGGAGCTAACTATGGCTACACCTTC.